The rows below give T cell receptor beta chains drawn from one sample of a study of Ad26.COV2.S vaccination and SARS-CoV-2 variants. Produced via immunoSEQ multiplex PCR; TCRdb's table is partial and in-frame only. There are about 680,000 clones in the sample; around 89% occur only once, and roughly 1.5% lies in the top ten. The sequencing used peripheral blood, collected in a trial of Ad26.COV2.S vaccine versus placebo. These receptors originate from a person between 18 and 65 years old who received the Ad26.COV2.S COVID-19 vaccine or a placebo. Each CDR3 is given with its conserved first and last residue. A D gene is named only where the DNA matches it firmly. Rows give clone size only sometimes, using once, few, many, or a class for an expanded clone.

CDR3nt: TGTGCCAGTAGCCCAGCAGGGACATCTAACTATGGCTACACCTTC; CDR3aa: CASSPAGTSNYGYTF; v_gene: TRBV19; j_gene: TRBJ1-2; d_gene: -; abundance: -
CDR3nt: TGTGCCTTAGGGCAGGGGTCTTTAACCGGGGAGCTGTTTTTT; CDR3aa: CALGQGSLTGELFF; v_gene: TRBV30; j_gene: TRBJ2-2; d_gene: -; abundance: few
CDR3nt: TGTGCCAGCAGCGTAGGGAGCTCCTATAATTCACCCCTCCACTTT; CDR3aa: CASSVGSSYNSPLHF; v_gene: TRBV9; j_gene: TRBJ1-6; d_gene: -; abundance: -
CDR3nt: TGTGCCAGCAGCGAGGTACCTAATGAAAAACTGTTTTTT; CDR3aa: CASSEVPNEKLFF; v_gene: TRBV12-3/TRBV12-4; j_gene: TRBJ1-4; d_gene: -; abundance: -
CDR3nt: TGTGCCAGCAGCACCCGACTAGCGGGAGTCCACAATGAGCAGTTCTTC; CDR3aa: CASSTRLAGVHNEQFF; v_gene: TRBV9; j_gene: TRBJ2-1; d_gene: TRBD2; abundance: -
CDR3nt: TGTGCCAGCAGCTTAGTCACGGGACCAACCTACGAGCAGTACTTC; CDR3aa: CASSLVTGPTYEQYF; v_gene: TRBV11-2; j_gene: TRBJ2-7; d_gene: -; abundance: few
CDR3nt: TGTGCCAGCAGCTTAGGACTGAAAGAGACCCAGTACTTC; CDR3aa: CASSLGLKETQYF; v_gene: TRBV7-7; j_gene: TRBJ2-5; d_gene: -; abundance: -
CDR3nt: TGTGCCAGCAGCCGCCCAAGCGAGGGGGAGGGTCGAAACATTCAGTACTTC; CDR3aa: CASSRPSEGEGRNIQYF; v_gene: TRBV7-2; j_gene: TRBJ2-4; d_gene: -; abundance: -
CDR3nt: TGTGCCACCAGCAGAAGGGGCCCTAATGAAAAACTGTTTTTT; CDR3aa: CATSRRGPNEKLFF; v_gene: TRBV15; j_gene: TRBJ1-4; d_gene: -; abundance: once
CDR3nt: TGTGCCAGCAGCCTGGACCGGACGCACACCGGGGAGCTGTTTTTT; CDR3aa: CASSLDRTHTGELFF; v_gene: TRBV7-2; j_gene: TRBJ2-2; d_gene: -; abundance: -
CDR3nt: TGTGCCAGCAGCAGGAACAGGGGAAACTATGGCTACACCTTC; CDR3aa: CASSRNRGNYGYTF; v_gene: TRBV11-2; j_gene: TRBJ1-2; d_gene: TRBD1; abundance: -
CDR3nt: TGTGCCAGCAGTTTAGCCTTCTACGAGCAGTACTTC; CDR3aa: CASSLAFYEQYF; v_gene: TRBV6-6; j_gene: TRBJ2-7; d_gene: -; abundance: -
CDR3nt: TGTGCCACCAGCGCGGGACACGGCGGTAGGGAGCTGTTTTTT; CDR3aa: CATSAGHGGRELFF; v_gene: TRBV24-1; j_gene: TRBJ2-2; d_gene: -; abundance: -
CDR3nt: TGTGCCAGCAGCCAAGATGAGACAGCTAACTATGGCTACACCTTC; CDR3aa: CASSQDETANYGYTF; v_gene: TRBV4-2; j_gene: TRBJ1-2; d_gene: -; abundance: -
CDR3nt: TGCAGCGTCGGGACAGGCTATAGCAATCAGCCCCAGCATTTT; CDR3aa: CSVGTGYSNQPQHF; v_gene: TRBV29-1; j_gene: TRBJ1-5; d_gene: TRBD1; abundance: -
CDR3nt: TGTGCCAGCAGCGTAGGGTCAAGGGCCTCCCTTAACTATGGCTACACCTTC; CDR3aa: CASSVGSRASLNYGYTF; v_gene: TRBV9; j_gene: TRBJ1-2; d_gene: -; abundance: -
CDR3nt: TGTGCCAGCAGTTATTCGTTAGGGGCAGGGAACTACGAGCAGTACTTC; CDR3aa: CASSYSLGAGNYEQYF; v_gene: TRBV6-5; j_gene: TRBJ2-7; d_gene: -; abundance: once
CDR3nt: TGCGCCAGCACCTCCAGGGGCCGCGGAGGCACAGATACGCAGTATTTT; CDR3aa: CASTSRGRGGTDTQYF; v_gene: TRBV5-1; j_gene: TRBJ2-3; d_gene: -; abundance: -
CDR3nt: TGTGCCACCAGCAGAGAAGGTTTGAAGCAGCCCCAGCATTTT; CDR3aa: CATSREGLKQPQHF; v_gene: TRBV15; j_gene: TRBJ1-5; d_gene: -; abundance: -
CDR3nt: TGTGCCAGCAGCCAAATATTACAGCAAGAGACCCAGTACTTC; CDR3aa: CASSQILQQETQYF; v_gene: TRBV14; j_gene: TRBJ2-5; d_gene: -; abundance: -
CDR3nt: TGTGCCAGCAGCCCGATCCAGCGGGAGATTTACAATGAGCAGTTCTTC; CDR3aa: CASSPIQREIYNEQFF; v_gene: TRBV11-2; j_gene: TRBJ2-1; d_gene: TRBD2; abundance: -
CDR3nt: TGTGCCAGCAGATCAACTAACACCGGGGAGCTGTTTTTT; CDR3aa: CASRSTNTGELFF; v_gene: TRBV3-1/TRBV3-2; j_gene: TRBJ2-2; d_gene: -; abundance: -
CDR3nt: TGCAGCGTTGGCGGGGCCTACGAGCAGTACTTC; CDR3aa: CSVGGAYEQYF; v_gene: TRBV29-1; j_gene: TRBJ2-7; d_gene: -; abundance: -
CDR3nt: TGTGCCAGCAGCCGGGGGGAATCGAACACCGGGGAGCTGTTTTTT; CDR3aa: CASSRGESNTGELFF; v_gene: TRBV3-1/TRBV3-2; j_gene: TRBJ2-2; d_gene: -; abundance: -
CDR3nt: TGTGCTAGTGGTTTGGTCTATACGGGGGAAGGACAAGAGACCCAGTACTTC; CDR3aa: CASGLVYTGEGQETQYF; v_gene: TRBV12-5; j_gene: TRBJ2-5; d_gene: -; abundance: -
CDR3nt: TGTGCCAGCAGCCCAAACAGGGGGAGGACAGATACGCAGTATTTT; CDR3aa: CASSPNRGRTDTQYF; v_gene: TRBV5-4; j_gene: TRBJ2-3; d_gene: TRBD1; abundance: once